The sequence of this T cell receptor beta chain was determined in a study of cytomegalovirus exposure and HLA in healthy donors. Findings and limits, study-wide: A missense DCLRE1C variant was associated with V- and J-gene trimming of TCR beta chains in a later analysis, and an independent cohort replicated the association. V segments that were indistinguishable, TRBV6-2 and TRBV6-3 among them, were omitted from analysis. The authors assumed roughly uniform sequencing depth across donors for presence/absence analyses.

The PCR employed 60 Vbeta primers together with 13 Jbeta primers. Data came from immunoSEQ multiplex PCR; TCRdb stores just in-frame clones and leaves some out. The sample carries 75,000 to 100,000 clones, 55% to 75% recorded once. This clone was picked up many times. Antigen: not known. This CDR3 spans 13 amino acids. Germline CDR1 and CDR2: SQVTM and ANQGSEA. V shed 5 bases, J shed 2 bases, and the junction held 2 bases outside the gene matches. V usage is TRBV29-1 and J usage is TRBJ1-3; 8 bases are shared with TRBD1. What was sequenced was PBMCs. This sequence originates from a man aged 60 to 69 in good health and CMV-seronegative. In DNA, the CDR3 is TGCAGCGTTTCACAGGGGGCTGGAAACACCATATATTTT. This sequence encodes CSVSQGAGNTIYF.